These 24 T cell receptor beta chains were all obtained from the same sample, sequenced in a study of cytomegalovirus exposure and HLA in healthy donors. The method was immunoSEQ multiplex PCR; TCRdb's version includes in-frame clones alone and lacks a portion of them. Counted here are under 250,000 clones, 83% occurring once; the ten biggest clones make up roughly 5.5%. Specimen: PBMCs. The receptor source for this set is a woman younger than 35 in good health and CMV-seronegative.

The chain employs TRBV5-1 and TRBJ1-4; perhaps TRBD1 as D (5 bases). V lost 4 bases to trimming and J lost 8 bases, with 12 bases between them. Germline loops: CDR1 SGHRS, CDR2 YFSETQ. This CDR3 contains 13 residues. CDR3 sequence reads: CASSVQGYEKLFF. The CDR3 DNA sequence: TGCGCCAGCAGCGTGCAGGGATACGAAAAACTGTTTTTT.

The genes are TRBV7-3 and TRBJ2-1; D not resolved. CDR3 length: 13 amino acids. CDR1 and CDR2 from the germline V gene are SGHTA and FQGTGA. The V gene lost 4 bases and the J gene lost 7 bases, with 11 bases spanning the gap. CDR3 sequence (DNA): TGTGCCAGCAGCTCGTCCCGAGGTAATGAGCAGTTCTTC. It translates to CASSSSRGNEQFF. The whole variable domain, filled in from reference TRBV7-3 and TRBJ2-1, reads GAGVSQTPSNKVTEKGKYVELRCDPISGHTALYWYRQSLGQGPEFLIYFQGTGAADDSGLPNDRFFAVRPEGSVSTLKIQRTERGDSAVYLCASSSSRGNEQFFGPGTRLTVL.

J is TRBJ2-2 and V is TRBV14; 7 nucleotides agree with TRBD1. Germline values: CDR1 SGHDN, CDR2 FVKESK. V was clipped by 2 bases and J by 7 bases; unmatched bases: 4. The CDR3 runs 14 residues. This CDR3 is CASSQNRGDGELFF. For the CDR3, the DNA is TGTGCCAGCAGCCAAAACAGGGGCGACGGGGAGCTGTTTTTT.

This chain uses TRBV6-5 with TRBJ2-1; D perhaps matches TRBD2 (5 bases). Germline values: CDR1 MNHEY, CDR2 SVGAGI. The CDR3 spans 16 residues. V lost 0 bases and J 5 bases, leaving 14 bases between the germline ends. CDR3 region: CASSYSLAGGDNEQFF. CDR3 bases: TGTGCCAGCAGTTACTCCCTCGCGGGTGGAGACAATGAGCAGTTCTTC.

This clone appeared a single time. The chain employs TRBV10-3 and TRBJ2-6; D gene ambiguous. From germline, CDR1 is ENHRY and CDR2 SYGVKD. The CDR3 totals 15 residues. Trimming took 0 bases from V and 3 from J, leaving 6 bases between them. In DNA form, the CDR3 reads TGTGCCATCAGTGAGTCAGAGGATGGGGCCAACGTCCTGACTTTC. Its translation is CAISESEDGANVLTF.

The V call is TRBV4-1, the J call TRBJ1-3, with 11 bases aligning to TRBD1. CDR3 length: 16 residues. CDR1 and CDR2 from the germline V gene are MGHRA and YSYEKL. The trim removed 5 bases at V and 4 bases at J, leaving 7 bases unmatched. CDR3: CASSTGQGAQGNTIYF. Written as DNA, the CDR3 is TGCGCCAGCAGCACCGGACAGGGGGCGCAAGGAAACACCATATATTTT.

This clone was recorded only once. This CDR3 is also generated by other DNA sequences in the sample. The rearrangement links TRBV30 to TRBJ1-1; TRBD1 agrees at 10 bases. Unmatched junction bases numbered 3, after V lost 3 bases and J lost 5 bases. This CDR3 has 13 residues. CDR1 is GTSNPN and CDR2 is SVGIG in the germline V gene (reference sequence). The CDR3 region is CAWSPGQGTEAFF. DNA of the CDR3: TGTGCCTGGAGCCCGGGACAGGGGACTGAAGCTTTCTTT.

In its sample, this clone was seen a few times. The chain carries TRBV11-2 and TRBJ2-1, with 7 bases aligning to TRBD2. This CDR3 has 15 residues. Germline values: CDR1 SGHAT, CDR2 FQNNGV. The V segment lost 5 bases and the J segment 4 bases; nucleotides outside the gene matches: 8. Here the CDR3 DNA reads TGTGCCAGCAGCCTAAGCGGGGCACTATACAATGAGCAGTTCTTC. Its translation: CASSLSGALYNEQFF.

This CDR3 is CASSYSSRGAFF. The CDR3 DNA reads as TGTGCCAGCAGTTACTCGAGCAGGGGAGCTTTCTTT. V and J are TRBV6-5 and TRBJ1-1; weak D call: TRBD1 (6 bases). V lost 0 bases, J lost 10 bases, and 9 bases lay in between. The CDR3 consists of 12 residues. CDR1 is MNHEY, CDR2 SVGAGI, per germline.

DNA for the CDR3: TGCGCCAGCAGCCACGACAGGGTGGGGGTGGTACCTGAAGCTTTCTTT. Encoded protein: CASSHDRVGVVPEAFF. This rearrangement joins TRBV5-1 to TRBJ1-1; 7 nucleotides line up with TRBD1. Per germline, CDR1 SGHRS and CDR2 YFSETQ. The CDR3 totals 16 residues. V shed 4 bases, J shed 6 bases, and the junction held 15 bases outside the gene matches.

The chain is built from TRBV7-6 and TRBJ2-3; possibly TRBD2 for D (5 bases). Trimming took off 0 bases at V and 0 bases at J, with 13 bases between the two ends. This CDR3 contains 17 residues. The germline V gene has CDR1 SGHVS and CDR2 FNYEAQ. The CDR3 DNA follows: TGTGCCAGCAGCTTAGCCGCGGGTGGCGGCAGCACAGATACGCAGTATTTT. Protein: CASSLAAGGGSTDTQYF.

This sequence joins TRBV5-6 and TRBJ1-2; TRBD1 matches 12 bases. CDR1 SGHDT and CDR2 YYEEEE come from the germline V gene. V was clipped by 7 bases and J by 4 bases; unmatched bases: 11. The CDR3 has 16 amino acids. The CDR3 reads CASAAGTGGLSYGYTF. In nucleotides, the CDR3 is TGTGCCAGCGCGGCCGGGACAGGGGGCTTAAGCTATGGCTACACCTTC.

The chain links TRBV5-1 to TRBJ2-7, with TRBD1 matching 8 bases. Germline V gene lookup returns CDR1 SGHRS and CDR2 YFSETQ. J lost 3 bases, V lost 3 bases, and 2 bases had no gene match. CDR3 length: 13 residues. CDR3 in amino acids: CASSYDRGYEQYF. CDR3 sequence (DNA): TGCGCCAGCAGCTACGACAGGGGCTACGAGCAGTACTTC. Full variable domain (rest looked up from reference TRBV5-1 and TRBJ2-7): KAGVTQTPRYLIKTRGQQVTLSCSPISGHRSVSWYQQTPGQGLQFLFEYFSETQRNKGNFPGRFSGRQFSNSRSEMNVSTLELGDSALYLCASSYDRGYEQYFGPGTRLTVT.

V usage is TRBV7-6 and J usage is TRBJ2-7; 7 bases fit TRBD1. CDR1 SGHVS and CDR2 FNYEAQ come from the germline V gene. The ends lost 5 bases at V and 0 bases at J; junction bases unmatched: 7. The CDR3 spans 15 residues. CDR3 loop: CASSAAGTVSYEQYF. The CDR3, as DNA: TGTGCCAGCAGCGCAGCCGGGACAGTCTCCTACGAGCAGTACTTC.

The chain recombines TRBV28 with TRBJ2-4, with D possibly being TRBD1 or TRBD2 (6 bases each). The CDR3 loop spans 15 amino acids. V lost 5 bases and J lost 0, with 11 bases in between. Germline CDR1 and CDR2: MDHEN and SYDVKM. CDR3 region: CASSGGREAKNIQYF. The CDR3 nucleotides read TGTGCCAGCAGTGGGGGGCGGGAAGCCAAAAACATTCAGTACTTC. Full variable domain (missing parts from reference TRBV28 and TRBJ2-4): DVKVTQSSRYLVKRTGEKVFLECVQDMDHENMFWYRQDPGLGLRLIYFSYDVKMKEKGDIPEGYSVSREKKERFSLILESASTNQTSMYLCASSGGREAKNIQYFGAGTRLSVL.

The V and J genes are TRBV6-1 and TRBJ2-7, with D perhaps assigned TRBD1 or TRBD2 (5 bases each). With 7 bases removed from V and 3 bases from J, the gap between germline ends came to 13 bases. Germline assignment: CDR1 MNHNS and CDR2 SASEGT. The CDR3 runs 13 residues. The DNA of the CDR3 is TGTGCCAGCATAGGGACGGCCCTCTACGAGCAGTACTTC. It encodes CASIGTALYEQYF.

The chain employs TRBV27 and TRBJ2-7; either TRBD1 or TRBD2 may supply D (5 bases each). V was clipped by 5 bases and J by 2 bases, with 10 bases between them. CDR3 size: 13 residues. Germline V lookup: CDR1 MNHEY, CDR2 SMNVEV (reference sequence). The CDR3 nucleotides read TGTGCCAGCAGTCGGGACGGTCCCTACGAGCAGTACTTC. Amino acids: CASSRDGPYEQYF.

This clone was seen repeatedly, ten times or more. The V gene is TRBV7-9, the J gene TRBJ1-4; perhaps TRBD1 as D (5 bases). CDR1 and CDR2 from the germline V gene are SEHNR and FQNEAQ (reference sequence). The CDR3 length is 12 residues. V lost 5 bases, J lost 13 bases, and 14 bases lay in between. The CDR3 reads CASSRDEGLLFF. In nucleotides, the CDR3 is TGTGCCAGCAGCAGAGACGAGGGGTTACTGTTTTTT. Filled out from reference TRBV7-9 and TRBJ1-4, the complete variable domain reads DTGVSQNPRHKITKRGQNVTFRCDPISEHNRLYWYRQTLGQGPEFLTYFQNEAQLEKSRLLSDRFSAERPKGSFSTLEIQRTEQGDSAMYLCASSRDEGLLFFGSGTQLSVL.

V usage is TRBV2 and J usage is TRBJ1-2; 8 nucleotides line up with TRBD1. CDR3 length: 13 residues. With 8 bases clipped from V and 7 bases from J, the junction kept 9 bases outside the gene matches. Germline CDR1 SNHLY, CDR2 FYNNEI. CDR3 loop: CASAGDRYRGYTF. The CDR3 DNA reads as TGTGCCAGCGCGGGGGACAGGTATCGTGGCTACACCTTC.

This chain's CDR3 is CASSSVAGGIIQYF. The DNA for the CDR3 is TGTGCCAGCAGCTCAGTAGCGGGAGGGATAATTCAGTACTTC. V gene TRBV11-2 combines with J gene TRBJ2-4; 11 nucleotides line up with TRBD2. The V gene end was trimmed by 4 bases and the J gene end by 10 bases; junction bases not matched to a gene: 6. The CDR3 runs 14 residues. Germline CDR1 is SGHAT and CDR2 is FQNNGV.

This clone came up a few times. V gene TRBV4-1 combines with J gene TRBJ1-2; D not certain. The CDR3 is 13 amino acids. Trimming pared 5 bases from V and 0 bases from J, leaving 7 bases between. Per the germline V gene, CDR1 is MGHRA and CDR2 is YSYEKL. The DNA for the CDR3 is TGCGCCAGCAGCTTCACAGCTAACTATGGCTACACCTTC. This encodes CASSFTANYGYTF.

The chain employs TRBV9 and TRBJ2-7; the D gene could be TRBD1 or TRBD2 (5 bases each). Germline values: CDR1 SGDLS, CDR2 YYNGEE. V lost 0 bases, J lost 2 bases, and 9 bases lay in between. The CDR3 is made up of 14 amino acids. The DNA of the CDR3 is TGTGCCAGCAGCGTAGGGGACGGAACCTACGAGCAGTACTTC. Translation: CASSVGDGTYEQYF.

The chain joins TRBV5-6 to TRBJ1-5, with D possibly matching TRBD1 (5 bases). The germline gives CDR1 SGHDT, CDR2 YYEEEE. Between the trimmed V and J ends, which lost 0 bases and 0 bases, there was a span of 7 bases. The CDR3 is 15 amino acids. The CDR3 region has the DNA TGTGCCAGCAGCTTGGGAGGGGTTAGCAATCAGCCCCAGCATTTT. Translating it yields CASSLGGVSNQPQHF.

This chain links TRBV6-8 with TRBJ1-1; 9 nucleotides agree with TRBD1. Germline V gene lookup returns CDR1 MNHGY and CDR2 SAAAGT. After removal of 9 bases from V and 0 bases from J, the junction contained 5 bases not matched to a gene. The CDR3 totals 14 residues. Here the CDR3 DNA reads TGTGCCAGTGGACAGGGGCCCTTGAACACTGAAGCTTTCTTT. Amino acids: CASGQGPLNTEAFF.